The T cell receptor beta chain under discussion was sequenced for a study of T cell clonotyping in hematopoietic cell transplantation. This CDR3 spans 14 amino acids. Germline-derived CDR1 and CDR2 are SGDLS and YYNGEE. The ends were cut back, 0 bases at V and 3 bases at J, with 9 bases in the middle. A word on this clone: Antigen unknown.

Study results and caveats: CD4 and CD8 repertoire contributions could not be separated without sorting. Broader posttransplant TCR repertoire diversity was predicted by graft donor and pretransplant recipient Inverse Simpson Index values.

The assay was immunoSEQ multiplex PCR, and TCRdb's table has in-frame clones only and misses some. The sample lists 60,000 to 75,000 clones; about 93% were seen once. Sequenced material: peripheral blood mononuclear cells. The sequence was obtained from a man aged 50 to 59 in good health. Some clones in this sample may be carry-over from other donors' samples. The chain couples TRBV9 to TRBJ1-1, with a tentative D call TRBD1 (6 bases). The CDR3 loop reads CASSVGQAYTEAFF. CDR3 DNA: TGTGCCAGCAGCGTAGGACAGGCCTACACTGAAGCTTTCTTT. The full variable domain, completed using reference TRBV9 and TRBJ1-1, is DSGVTQTPKHLITATGQRVTLRCSPRSGDLSVYWYQQSLDQGLQFLIQYYNGEERAKGNILERFSAQQFPDLHSELNLSSLELGDSALYFCASSVGQAYTEAFFGQGTRLTVV.